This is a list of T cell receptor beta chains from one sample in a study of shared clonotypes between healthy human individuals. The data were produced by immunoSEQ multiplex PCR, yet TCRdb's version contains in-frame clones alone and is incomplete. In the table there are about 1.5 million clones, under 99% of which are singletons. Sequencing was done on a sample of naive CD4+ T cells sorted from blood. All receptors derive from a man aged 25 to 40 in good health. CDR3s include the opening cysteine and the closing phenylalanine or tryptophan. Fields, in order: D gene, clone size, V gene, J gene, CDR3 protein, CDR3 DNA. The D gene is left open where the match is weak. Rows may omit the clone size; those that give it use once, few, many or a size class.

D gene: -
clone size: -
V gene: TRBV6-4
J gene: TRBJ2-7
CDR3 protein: CAITGRLVSYEQYF
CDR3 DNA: TGTGCCATAACAGGGCGGTTGGTCTCCTACGAGCAGTACTTC

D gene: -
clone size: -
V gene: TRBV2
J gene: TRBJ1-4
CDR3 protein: CASTQTLNEKLFF
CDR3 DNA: TGTGCCAGCACGCAGACTCTAAATGAAAAACTGTTTTTT

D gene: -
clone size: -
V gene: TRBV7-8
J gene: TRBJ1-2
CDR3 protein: CASSLVPGFYGYTF
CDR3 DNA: TGTGCCAGCAGCTTAGTACCAGGCTTCTATGGCTACACCTTC

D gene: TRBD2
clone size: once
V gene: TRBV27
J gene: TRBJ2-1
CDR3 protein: CASSLRASGTPYNEQFF
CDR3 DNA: TGTGCCAGCAGTTTGCGGGCTAGCGGGACCCCCTACAATGAGCAGTTCTTC

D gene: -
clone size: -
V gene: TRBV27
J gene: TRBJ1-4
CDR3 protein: CASSLDRRGEKLFF
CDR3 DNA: TGTGCCAGCAGTTTGGATCGGCGTGGGGAAAAACTGTTTTTT

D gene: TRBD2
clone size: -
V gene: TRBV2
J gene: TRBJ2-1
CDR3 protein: CASTKEGGPTFDEQFF
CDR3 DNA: TGTGCCAGCACCAAAGAGGGAGGGCCGACGTTCGATGAGCAGTTCTTC

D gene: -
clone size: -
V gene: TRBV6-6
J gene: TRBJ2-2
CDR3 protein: CAIALARGTGELFF
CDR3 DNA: TGTGCCATCGCTCTAGCGAGGGGAACCGGGGAGCTGTTTTTT

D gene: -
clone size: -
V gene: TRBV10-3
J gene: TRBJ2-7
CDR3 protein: CAISESMPTYEQYF
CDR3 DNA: TGTGCCATCAGTGAGTCGATGCCAACCTACGAGCAGTACTTC

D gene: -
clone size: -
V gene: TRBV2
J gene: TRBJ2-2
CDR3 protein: CASGRRGRTGELFF
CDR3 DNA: TGTGCCAGCGGTCGGAGGGGTCGGACCGGGGAGCTGTTTTTT

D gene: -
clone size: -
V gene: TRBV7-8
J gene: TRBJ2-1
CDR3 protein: CASSRGDSYNEQFF
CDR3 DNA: TGTGCCAGCAGTAGGGGTGACTCCTACAATGAGCAGTTCTTC

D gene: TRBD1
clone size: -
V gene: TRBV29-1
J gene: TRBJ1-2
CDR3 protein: CSVDPRDRDSSYTF
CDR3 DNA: TGCAGCGTTGACCCCCGGGACAGGGACAGTAGCTACACCTTC

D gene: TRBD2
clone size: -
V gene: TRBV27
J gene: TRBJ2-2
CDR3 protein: CASSAEREPTGELFF
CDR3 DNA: TGTGCCAGCAGCGCCGAGCGGGAGCCGACCGGGGAGCTGTTTTTT

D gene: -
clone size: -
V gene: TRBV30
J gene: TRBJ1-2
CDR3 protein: CAWSRSARGYTF
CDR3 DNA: TGTGCCTGGAGTCGATCGGCCAGGGGCTACACCTTC

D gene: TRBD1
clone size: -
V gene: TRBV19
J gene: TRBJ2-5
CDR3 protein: CASSLTGTGRETQYF
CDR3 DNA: TGTGCCAGTAGTCTAACCGGGACAGGGAGAGAGACCCAGTACTTC

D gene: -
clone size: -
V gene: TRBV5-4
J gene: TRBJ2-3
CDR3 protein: CASSFGLIGGDTQYF
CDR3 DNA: TGTGCCAGCAGCTTCGGACTGATAGGTGGAGATACGCAGTATTTT

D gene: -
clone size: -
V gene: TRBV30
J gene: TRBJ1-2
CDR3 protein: CAWSSGTRNYGYTF
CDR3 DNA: TGTGCCTGGAGCTCGGGGACCCGTAACTATGGCTACACCTTC

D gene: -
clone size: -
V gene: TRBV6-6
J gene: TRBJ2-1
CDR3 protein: CASSYVRDEQFF
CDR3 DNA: TGTGCCAGCAGTTACGTACGGGATGAGCAGTTCTTC

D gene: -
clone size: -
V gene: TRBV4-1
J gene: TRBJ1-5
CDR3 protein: CASSPFWRATGSQPQHF
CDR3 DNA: TGCGCCAGCAGCCCCTTTTGGAGGGCGACGGGTTCGCAGCCCCAGCATTTT

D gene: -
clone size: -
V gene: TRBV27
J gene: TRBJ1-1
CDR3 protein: CASSYSDISTEAFF
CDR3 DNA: TGTGCCAGCAGTTACTCGGACATATCCACTGAAGCTTTCTTT

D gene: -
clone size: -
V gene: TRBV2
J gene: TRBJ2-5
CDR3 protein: CASLFHGAEKETQYF
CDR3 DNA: TGTGCCAGTTTGTTCCACGGGGCCGAGAAAGAGACCCAGTACTTC

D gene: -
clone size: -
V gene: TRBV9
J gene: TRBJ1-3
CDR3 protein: CASSGLTRGTGNTIYF
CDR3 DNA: TGTGCCAGCAGCGGACTAACCAGGGGCACGGGAAACACCATATATTTT

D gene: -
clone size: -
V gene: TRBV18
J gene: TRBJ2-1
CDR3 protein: CASSRQVAYNEQFF
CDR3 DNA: TGTGCCAGCTCACGGCAGGTAGCCTACAATGAGCAGTTCTTC

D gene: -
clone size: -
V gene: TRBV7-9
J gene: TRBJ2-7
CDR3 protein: CASSLSGSSYEQYF
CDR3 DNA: TGTGCCAGCAGTCTCTCCGGGAGCTCCTACGAGCAGTACTTC

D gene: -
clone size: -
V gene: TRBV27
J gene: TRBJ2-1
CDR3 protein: CASSYQAKQFF
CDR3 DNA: TGTGCCAGCAGTTACCAGGCTAAGCAGTTCTTC

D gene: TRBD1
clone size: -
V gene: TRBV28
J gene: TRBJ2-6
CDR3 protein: CASSFSLGQGKLSGANVLTF
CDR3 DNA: TGTGCCAGCAGTTTCTCCCTCGGACAGGGGAAACTCTCTGGGGCCAACGTCCTGACTTTC

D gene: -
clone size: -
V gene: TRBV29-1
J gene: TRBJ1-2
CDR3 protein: CSVAGTASGYGYTF
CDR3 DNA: TGCAGCGTTGCCGGGACCGCCAGTGGGTATGGCTACACCTTC

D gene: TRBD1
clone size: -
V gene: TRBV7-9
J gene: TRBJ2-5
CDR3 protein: CASSPRTGGVWETQYF
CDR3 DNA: TGTGCCAGCAGCCCGCGGACAGGGGGCGTGTGGGAGACCCAGTACTTC

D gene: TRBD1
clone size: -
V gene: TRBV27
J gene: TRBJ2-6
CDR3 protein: CASSFYGTGGRLSGANVLTF
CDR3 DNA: TGTGCCAGCAGTTTCTACGGGACAGGGGGGAGACTATCTGGGGCCAACGTCCTGACTTTC

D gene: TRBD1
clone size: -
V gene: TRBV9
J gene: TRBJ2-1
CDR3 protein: CASSVAQGAQFF
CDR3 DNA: TGTGCCAGCAGCGTAGCACAGGGGGCCCAGTTCTTC

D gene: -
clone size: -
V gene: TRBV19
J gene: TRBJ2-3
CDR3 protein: CASSLSTDTQYF
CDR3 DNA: TGTGCCAGTAGTCTCAGCACAGATACGCAGTATTTT

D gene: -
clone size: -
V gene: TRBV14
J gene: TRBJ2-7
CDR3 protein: CASSHLSDDKYEQYF
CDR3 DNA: TGTGCCAGCAGCCATTTATCAGATGACAAGTACGAGCAGTACTTC

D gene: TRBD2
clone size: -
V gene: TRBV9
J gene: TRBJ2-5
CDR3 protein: CASSVGLADQETQYF
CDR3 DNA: TGTGCCAGCAGCGTGGGACTAGCGGACCAAGAGACCCAGTACTTC

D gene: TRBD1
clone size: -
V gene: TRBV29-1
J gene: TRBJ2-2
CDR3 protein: CSVDRDSVTGELFF
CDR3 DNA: TGCAGCGTTGACCGGGACAGTGTGACCGGGGAGCTGTTTTTT

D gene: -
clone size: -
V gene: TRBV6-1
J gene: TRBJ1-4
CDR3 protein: CASSEAARGEKLFF
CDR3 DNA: TGTGCCAGCAGTGAAGCGGCCCGAGGGGAAAAACTGTTTTTT

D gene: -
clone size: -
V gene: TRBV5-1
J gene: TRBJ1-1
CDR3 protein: CASSTSENTEAFF
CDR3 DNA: TGCGCCAGCAGCACGTCCGAAAACACTGAAGCTTTCTTT

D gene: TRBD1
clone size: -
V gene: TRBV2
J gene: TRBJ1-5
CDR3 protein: CASGMWDRAQPQHF
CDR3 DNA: TGTGCCAGTGGGATGTGGGACAGGGCTCAGCCCCAGCATTTT

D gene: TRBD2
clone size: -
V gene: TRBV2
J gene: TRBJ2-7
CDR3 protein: CASTRREGSYEQYF
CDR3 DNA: TGTGCCAGCACAAGGAGGGAGGGCTCCTACGAGCAGTACTTC

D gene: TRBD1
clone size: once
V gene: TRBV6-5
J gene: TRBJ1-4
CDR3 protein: CASSYYRGEEKLFF
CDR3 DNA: TGTGCCAGCAGTTACTACAGGGGAGAAGAAAAACTGTTTTTT

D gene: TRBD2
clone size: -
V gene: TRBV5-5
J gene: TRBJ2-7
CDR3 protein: CASRSGLAVLSYEQYF
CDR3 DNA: TGTGCCAGCAGGTCGGGACTAGCGGTTTTGTCCTACGAGCAGTACTTC

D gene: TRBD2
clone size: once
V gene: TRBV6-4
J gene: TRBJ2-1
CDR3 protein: CASRERGSSYNEQFF
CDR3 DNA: TGTGCCAGCAGGGAGCGGGGGAGCTCCTACAATGAGCAGTTCTTC

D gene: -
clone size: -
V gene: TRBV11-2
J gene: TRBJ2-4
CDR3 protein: CASSLSENIQYF
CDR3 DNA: TGTGCCAGCAGCTTGTCCGAAAACATTCAGTACTTC

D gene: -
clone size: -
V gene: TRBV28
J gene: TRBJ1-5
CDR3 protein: CASKGRSLYSNQPQHF
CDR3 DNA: TGTGCCAGCAAGGGGCGGAGTCTCTATAGCAATCAGCCCCAGCATTTT

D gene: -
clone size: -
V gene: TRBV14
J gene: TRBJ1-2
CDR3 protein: CASSHRPGANGYTF
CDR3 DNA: TGTGCCAGCAGCCACCGGCCGGGAGCCAATGGCTACACCTTC

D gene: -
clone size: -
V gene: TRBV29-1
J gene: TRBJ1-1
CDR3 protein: CSVRKGVRDTEAFF
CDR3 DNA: TGCAGCGTTCGGAAAGGTGTTAGGGACACTGAAGCTTTCTTT

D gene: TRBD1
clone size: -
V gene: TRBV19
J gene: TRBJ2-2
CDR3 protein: CASSTGQRSYPNTGELFF
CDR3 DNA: TGTGCCAGTAGTACGGGACAGCGGTCCTACCCGAACACCGGGGAGCTGTTTTTT

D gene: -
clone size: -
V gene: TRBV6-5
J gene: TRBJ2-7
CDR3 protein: CASSYGGREQYF
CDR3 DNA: TGTGCCAGCAGTTATGGGGGGCGCGAGCAGTACTTC

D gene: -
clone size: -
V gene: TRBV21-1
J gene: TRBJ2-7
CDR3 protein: CASSPDLTSGDPSYEQYF
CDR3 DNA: TGTGCCAGCAGCCCCGACTTGACTAGCGGCGATCCTTCCTACGAGCAGTACTTC

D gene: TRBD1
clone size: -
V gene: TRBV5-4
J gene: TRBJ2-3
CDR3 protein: CATTTGGAKDTQYF
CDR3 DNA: TGTGCCACTACGACAGGGGGCGCGAAAGATACGCAGTATTTT

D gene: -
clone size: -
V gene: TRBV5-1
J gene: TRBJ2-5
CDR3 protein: CASSSSYQETQYF
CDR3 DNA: TGCGCCAGCAGCTCCTCGTACCAAGAGACCCAGTACTTC

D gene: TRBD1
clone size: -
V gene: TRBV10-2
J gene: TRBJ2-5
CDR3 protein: CASRRTGQQETQYF
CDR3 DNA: TGCGCCAGCAGAAGGACAGGGCAGCAAGAGACCCAGTACTTC

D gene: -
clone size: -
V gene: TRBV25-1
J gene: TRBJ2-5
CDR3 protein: CASSAHRTNQETQYF
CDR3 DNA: TGTGCCAGCAGTGCCCATAGGACAAACCAAGAGACCCAGTACTTC

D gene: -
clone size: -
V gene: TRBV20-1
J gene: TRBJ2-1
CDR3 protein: CSARGVREQFF
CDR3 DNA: TGCAGTGCTAGGGGGGTGCGCGAGCAGTTCTTC

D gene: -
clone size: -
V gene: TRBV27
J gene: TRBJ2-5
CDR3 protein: CAAGGVRTQYF
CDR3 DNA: TGTGCCGCAGGCGGGGTTAGGACCCAGTACTTC

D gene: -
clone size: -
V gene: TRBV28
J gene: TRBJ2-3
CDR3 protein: CASSAGGRPSTDTQYF
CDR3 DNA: TGTGCCAGCAGTGCCGGGGGGCGCCCTAGCACAGATACGCAGTATTTT

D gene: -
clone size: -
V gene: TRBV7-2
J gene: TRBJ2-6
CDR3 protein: CASSFGLWRLSDGANVLTF
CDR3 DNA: TGTGCCAGCAGCTTCGGCTTGTGGAGGCTCTCAGATGGGGCCAACGTCCTGACTTTC

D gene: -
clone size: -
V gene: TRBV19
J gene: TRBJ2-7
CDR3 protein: CASSIRPDSYEQYF
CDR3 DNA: TGTGCCAGTAGTATTCGTCCAGACTCCTACGAGCAGTACTTC

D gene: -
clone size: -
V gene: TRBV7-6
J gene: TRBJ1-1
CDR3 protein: CASSLGGGTEAFF
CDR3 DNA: TGTGCCAGCAGCCTCGGGGGGGGTACTGAAGCTTTCTTT

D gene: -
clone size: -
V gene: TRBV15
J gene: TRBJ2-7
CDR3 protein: CATSRAGTYYEQYF
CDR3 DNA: TGTGCCACCAGCAGAGCCGGGACATACTACGAGCAGTACTTC